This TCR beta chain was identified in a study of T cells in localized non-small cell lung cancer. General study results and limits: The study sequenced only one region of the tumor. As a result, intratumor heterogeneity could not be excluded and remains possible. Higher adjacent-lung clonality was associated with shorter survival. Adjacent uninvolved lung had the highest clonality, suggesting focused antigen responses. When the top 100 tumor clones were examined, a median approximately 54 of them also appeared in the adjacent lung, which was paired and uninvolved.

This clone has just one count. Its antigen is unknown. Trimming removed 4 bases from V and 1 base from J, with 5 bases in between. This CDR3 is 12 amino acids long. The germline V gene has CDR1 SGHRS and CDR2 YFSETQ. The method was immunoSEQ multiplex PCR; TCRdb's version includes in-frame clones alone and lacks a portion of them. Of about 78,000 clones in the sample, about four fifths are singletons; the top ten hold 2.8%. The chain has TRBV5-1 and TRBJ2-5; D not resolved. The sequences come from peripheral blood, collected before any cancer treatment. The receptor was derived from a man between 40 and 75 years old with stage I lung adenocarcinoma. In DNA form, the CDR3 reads TGCGCCAGCAGCACTCCCCAAGAGACCCAGTACTTC. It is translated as CASSTPQETQYF.